Presented here are 32 T cell receptor beta chains from one specimen sequenced in a study of blood T cell repertoires in COVID-19 (dated by TCRdb to the early 2020s). Libraries were prepared through the immunoSEQ multiplex PCR assay. Drawn from immuneACCESS, this table holds only the in-frame rearrangements with V and J called that TCRdb kept. Clones are partly lost; checked studies trace under half to an unresolved V gene and leave the rest unexplained. The sample data list 250,000 or so clones, and about 86% of these were observed just once. The ten largest clones add up to under 6.5% of the sample. Sequenced sample: peripheral blood. All receptors come from a man in his 60s with acute or convalescent COVID-19.

This chain uses TRBV20-1 with TRBJ2-7; 9 bases are shared with TRBD2. Germline V gives CDR1 DFQATT, CDR2 SNEGSKA (reference sequence). This CDR3 has 14 amino acids. Losses at the gene ends were 3 bases for V and 3 bases for J; bases not matched to a gene: 6. CDR3 sequence reads: CSASIPSGIYEQYF. The CDR3, as DNA: TGCAGTGCTAGTATCCCTAGCGGGATCTACGAGCAGTACTTC.

The chain has TRBV19 and TRBJ1-5; a weak D match, TRBD1 (5 bases). Germline lookup yields CDR1 LNHDA and CDR2 SQIVND (reference sequence). The CDR3 runs 15 residues. Trimming removed 0 bases from V and 7 bases from J, with 13 bases in between. CDR3 amino acids: CASSIDLERGQPQHF. The CDR3 nucleotides read TGTGCCAGTAGTATAGATCTTGAAAGGGGACAGCCCCAGCATTTT. The full variable domain, with the rest looked up from reference TRBV19 and TRBJ1-5, is DGGITQSPKYLFRKEGQNVTLSCEQNLNHDAMYWYRQDPGQGLRLIYYSQIVNDFQKGDIAEGYSVSREKKESFPLTVTSAQKNPTAFYLCASSIDLERGQPQHFGDGTRLSIL.

The chain uses TRBV11-2 and TRBJ1-4; possible D gene TRBD1, 6 bases. The CDR3 consists of 16 residues. The V end was cut by 1 base, the J end by 1 base, with 10 bases between. Germline V gene lookup returns CDR1 SGHAT and CDR2 FQNNGV. The chain's CDR3 is CASSLATGLTNEKLFF. For the CDR3, the DNA is TGTGCCAGCAGCTTAGCTACAGGGCTAACTAATGAAAAACTGTTTTTT.

J is TRBJ1-1 and V is TRBV28; D perhaps matches TRBD1 (5 bases). Per the germline V gene, CDR1 is MDHEN and CDR2 is SYDVKM. V was pared by 2 bases and J by 7 bases, with 8 bases between. The CDR3 length is 12 residues. As DNA, the CDR3 is TGTGCCAGCAGTTTAGCCCAGGGTGAAGCTTTCTTT. Protein: CASSLAQGEAFF. The full variable domain, its missing parts supplied by reference TRBV28 and TRBJ1-1, is DVKVTQSSRYLVKRTGEKVFLECVQDMDHENMFWYRQDPGLGLRLIYFSYDVKMKEKGDIPEGYSVSREKKERFSLILESASTNQTSMYLCASSLAQGEAFFGQGTRLTVV.

The rearrangement links TRBV7-6 to TRBJ1-5; unclear D gene. CDR1 SGHVS and CDR2 FNYEAQ come from the germline V gene. With 4 bases removed from V and 3 bases from J, the gap between germline ends came to 10 bases. The CDR3 extends over 14 amino acids. CDR3 sequence reads: CASSSTGTNQPQHF. In DNA, the CDR3 is TGTGCCAGCAGCTCTACCGGTACCAATCAGCCCCAGCATTTT.

CDR3 bases: TGTGCCAGCAGGAGTGGACTAGCGGGAGTCAATGAGCAGTTCTTC. Translation: CASRSGLAGVNEQFF. The chain combines TRBV6-5 with TRBJ2-1, with TRBD2 matching over 13 bases. This CDR3 has 15 amino acids. J was trimmed by 6 bases and V by 6 bases; bases with no gene match: 5. Per the germline V gene, CDR1 is MNHEY and CDR2 is SVGAGI.

The chain combines TRBV28 with TRBJ1-5; TRBD1 aligns across 9 bases. The CDR3 runs to 15 residues. V gave up 3 bases and J gave up 5 bases; unmatched junction bases: 5. Germline V lookup: CDR1 MDHEN, CDR2 SYDVKM. CDR3: CASSFWDRVHQPQHF. CDR3 coding DNA: TGTGCCAGCAGTTTCTGGGACAGGGTCCATCAGCCCCAGCATTTT.

This chain uses TRBV5-1 with TRBJ2-7; D not certain. There are 14 residues in the CDR3. Trimming shortened V by 5 bases and J by 4 bases, and 16 bases separated the two germline ends. CDR1 and CDR2 (germline): SGHRS, YFSETQ. In DNA form, the CDR3 reads TGCGCCAGCAGGGTGGGCTTGGGTGGATACGAGCAGTACTTC. As protein: CASRVGLGGYEQYF.

The V call is TRBV10-3, the J call TRBJ2-2; 10 bases match TRBD2. CDR3 length: 15 residues. Per the germline V gene, CDR1 is ENHRY and CDR2 is SYGVKD. After removal of 2 bases from V and 4 bases from J, the junction contained 1 base not matched to a gene. CDR3 in amino acids: CAISEGLAVTGELFF. The CDR3 DNA reads as TGTGCCATCAGTGAGGGACTAGCGGTCACCGGGGAGCTGTTTTTT.

The rearrangement joins TRBV9 to TRBJ1-2; TRBD1 aligns across 8 bases. The CDR3 has 13 amino acids. Germline lookup yields CDR1 SGDLS and CDR2 YYNGEE. Trimming took 4 bases from V and 4 from J; bases not matched to a gene: 3. CDR3 protein: CASSLTGGYGYTF. The CDR3 DNA sequence: TGTGCCAGCAGCCTTACAGGGGGCTATGGCTACACCTTC.

This rearrangement joins TRBV5-1 to TRBJ2-7; D might be TRBD2 (6 bases). Germline V lookup: CDR1 SGHRS, CDR2 YFSETQ. Trimming removed 0 bases at V and 7 bases at J, with 26 bases between. The CDR3 runs 18 residues. Here the CDR3 DNA reads TGCGCCAGCAGCTTGGCCTGGTCCGGCGGGGCAAAGCGCACAGAGCAGTACTTC. Translated, it gives CASSLAWSGGAKRTEQYF.

This chain joins TRBV11-3 and TRBJ1-2; no reliable D call. Germline CDR1 reads SGHNT; CDR2 reads YENEEA. The CDR3 totals 12 residues. With 1 base removed from V and 7 bases from J, the gap between germline ends came to 7 bases. CDR3 coding DNA: TGTGCCAGCAGCTTAGGGAGGACTGGCTACACCTTC. Translating gives CASSLGRTGYTF.

This clone was observed a single time. The chain joins TRBV7-3 to TRBJ1-6, with D maybe TRBD1 (6 bases). V gave up 2 bases and J gave up 7 bases, with 9 bases separating them. Germline V CDR1 and CDR2: SGHTA, FQGTGA. This CDR3 has 14 residues. The CDR3 nucleotides read TGTGCCAGCAGCTTACAGGGGACGAATTCACCCCTCCACTTT. As protein: CASSLQGTNSPLHF. Filled out from reference TRBV7-3 and TRBJ1-6, the complete variable domain reads GAGVSQTPSNKVTEKGKYVELRCDPISGHTALYWYRQSLGQGPEFLIYFQGTGAADDSGLPNDRFFAVRPEGSVSTLKIQRTERGDSAVYLCASSLQGTNSPLHFGNGTRLTVT.

The table lists this clone with a few counts. The V call is TRBV4-1, the J call TRBJ2-1; D perhaps matches TRBD2 (5 bases). This CDR3 has 15 residues. Trimming cost V 0 bases and J 4 bases, with 10 bases left between them. The germline V gene has CDR1 MGHRA and CDR2 YSYEKL. In nucleotides, the CDR3 is TGCGCCAGCAGCCAAGAGGCTAGCCGGTACAATGAGCAGTTCTTC. Translated, it gives CASSQEASRYNEQFF.

This chain links TRBV19 with TRBJ2-2, with 8 bases lining up with TRBD2. The CDR3 covers 14 residues. J lost 7 bases, V lost 5 bases, and 6 bases had no gene match. The germline V gene encodes CDR1 LNHDA and CDR2 SQIVND (reference sequence). CDR3 nucleotide sequence: TGTGCCAGTAGTGCGGGGGGAACTATCGGGGAGCTGTTTTTT. This gives the protein CASSAGGTIGELFF.

V and J are TRBV7-2 and TRBJ2-3; 10 nucleotides agree with TRBD2. Germline V gene lookup returns CDR1 SGHTA and CDR2 FQGNSA. The CDR3 is 14 amino acids. The V gene end was trimmed by 5 bases and the J gene end by 6 bases; junction bases not matched to a gene: 5. CDR3 region: CASSLSSGSDTQYF. DNA of the CDR3: TGTGCCAGCAGCCTATCTAGCGGGAGCGATACGCAGTATTTT.

V gene TRBV6-5 combines with J gene TRBJ1-1, with a weak D call TRBD1 (5 bases). The length of the CDR3 is 12 residues. V lost 5 bases and J lost 10, with 14 bases in between. Germline V lookup: CDR1 MNHEY, CDR2 SVGAGI. The CDR3 loop reads CASSRVEGRAFF. Here the CDR3 DNA reads TGTGCCAGCAGTCGGGTGGAGGGGAGAGCTTTCTTT.

V gene TRBV11-2 combines with J gene TRBJ2-7; no clear D gene. CDR1 and CDR2 (germline): SGHAT, FQNNGV. Trimming removed 6 bases from V and 3 bases from J, with 6 bases in between. The CDR3 is 11 residues long. The DNA for the CDR3 is TGTGCCAGCAGGGAGAGCTACGAGCAGTACTTC. Protein product: CASRESYEQYF.

The chain employs TRBV2 and TRBJ1-2; unclear D gene. The CDR3 runs 13 residues. Trimming stripped 1 base from V and 8 bases from J, with 11 bases between. Germline CDR1 is SNHLY and CDR2 is FYNNEI. CDR3 in DNA: TGTGCCAGCAGTGAAGATATGACGGGGGGCTACACCTTC. Translating it yields CASSEDMTGGYTF.

This clone occurred a few times. CDR3 DNA: TGTGCCAGTGGGGACAGGGGGGCTTATGGCTACACCTTC. This codes for CASGDRGAYGYTF. The chain combines TRBV19 with TRBJ1-2; 11 positions match TRBD1. J lost 5 bases, V lost 8 bases, and 4 bases had no gene match. CDR3 length equals 13 residues. The V gene's germline CDR1 is LNHDA and CDR2 SQIVND (reference sequence).

V is TRBV3-1 (or the pseudogene TRBV3-2) and J is TRBJ1-5, with TRBD1 matching 7 bases. This CDR3 comprises 15 residues. Germline V gives CDR1 LGHDT, CDR2 YNNKEL (reference sequence). J lost 7 bases, V lost 0 bases, and 6 bases had no gene match. This chain's CDR3 is CASSQDTGVRQPQHF. CDR3 DNA: TGTGCCAGCAGCCAAGACACAGGGGTCCGCCAGCCCCAGCATTTT.

The chain employs TRBV7-2 and TRBJ2-4; tentatively, D is TRBD2 (6 bases). In germline, CDR1 is SGHTA, CDR2 FQGNSA. The CDR3 totals 12 residues. V dropped 5 bases and J dropped 11 bases, with 13 bases sitting between them. The CDR3 bases are TGTGCCAGCAGCCGTGCCGGAGGGGTTCAGTACTTC. Translated: CASSRAGGVQYF.

The chain carries TRBV11-2 and TRBJ2-1; 12 bases are a match to TRBD2. The length of the CDR3 is 16 residues. Germline CDR1 SGHAT, CDR2 FQNNGV. Trimming took 5 bases from V and 6 from J; bases not matched to a gene: 8. This CDR3 reads CASSELTSGGSNEQFF. CDR3 in DNA: TGTGCCAGCAGCGAACTGACTAGCGGGGGATCCAATGAGCAGTTCTTC.

With regard to this clone: This CDR3 is also generated by other DNA sequences in the sample. The chain uses TRBV18 and TRBJ1-1; no clear D. The V gene's germline CDR1 is KGHSH and CDR2 LQKENI. Trimming pared 2 bases from V and 1 base from J, leaving 8 bases between. The CDR3 covers 14 residues. CDR3 bases: TGTGCCAGCTCACCAACTTCGGGGAACACTGAAGCTTTCTTT. Translation gives CASSPTSGNTEAFF.

The chain has TRBV30 and TRBJ2-1; 7 bases are a match to TRBD1. Germline CDR1 and CDR2: GTSNPN and SVGIG (reference sequence). Trimming cost V 7 bases and J 2 bases; bases outside gene matches: 14. CDR3 length equals 16 residues. The CDR3 region has the DNA TGTGCCTTCTTCTCTCCCGGACAGGCCCCCTACAATGAGCAGTTCTTC. This encodes CAFFSPGQAPYNEQFF.

The chain couples TRBV15 to TRBJ1-6, with D unresolved. V lost 0 bases, J lost 5 bases, and 17 bases lay in between. The CDR3 extends over 18 amino acids. Germline CDR1 reads LNHNV; CDR2 reads YYDKDF (reference sequence). The CDR3 nucleotides read TGTGCCACCAGCAGAGATGCAGTCTTGAGGGCGGATAATTCACCCCTCCACTTT. Amino acids: CATSRDAVLRADNSPLHF.

The chain recombines TRBV5-4 with TRBJ2-1, with 7 bases aligning to TRBD2. The CDR3 totals 16 residues. CDR1 SGHNT and CDR2 YYREEE come from the germline V gene (reference sequence). J lost 1 base, V lost 4 bases, and 8 bases had no gene match. The CDR3 sequence is CASSPGGAGSYNEQFF. Written as DNA, the CDR3 is TGTGCCAGCAGCCCCGGGGGAGCGGGGTCCTACAATGAGCAGTTCTTC. The complete variable domain, with remaining parts taken from reference TRBV5-4 and TRBJ2-1, reads ETGVTQSPTHLIKTRGQQVTLRCSSQSGHNTVSWYQQALGQGPQFIFQYYREEENGRGNFPPRFSGLQFPNYSSELNVNALELDDSALYLCASSPGGAGSYNEQFFGPGTRLTVL.

This clone occurred a few times. The gene calls are TRBV7-9 and TRBJ2-5; 7 positions match TRBD2. Trimming at V came to 0 bases and at J to 4 bases, leaving 2 bases not matched to a gene. The CDR3 is made up of 14 amino acids. Per germline, CDR1 SEHNR and CDR2 FQNEAQ (reference sequence). The CDR3: CASSLASSGETQYF. CDR3 coding DNA: TGTGCCAGCAGCTTAGCCTCTAGCGGAGAGACCCAGTACTTC. The full variable domain, rest sourced from reference TRBV7-9 and TRBJ2-5, is DTGVSQNPRHKITKRGQNVTFRCDPISEHNRLYWYRQTLGQGPEFLTYFQNEAQLEKSRLLSDRFSAERPKGSFSTLEIQRTEQGDSAMYLCASSLASSGETQYFGPGTRLLVL.

The chain is built from TRBV5-1 and TRBJ2-3; D may be TRBD2 (6 bases). Trimming stripped 3 bases from V and 0 bases from J, with 14 bases between. The germline V gene encodes CDR1 SGHRS and CDR2 YFSETQ. CDR3 length: 16 residues. CDR3 sequence (DNA): TGCGCCAGCAGCTGGAGGGACTTTCATAGCACAGATACGCAGTATTTT. Its translation is CASSWRDFHSTDTQYF. Variable domain in full (rest from reference TRBV5-1 and TRBJ2-3): KAGVTQTPRYLIKTRGQQVTLSCSPISGHRSVSWYQQTPGQGLQFLFEYFSETQRNKGNFPGRFSGRQFSNSRSEMNVSTLELGDSALYLCASSWRDFHSTDTQYFGPGTRLTVL.

The V gene is TRBV29-1, the J gene TRBJ1-1; D is unclear. V dropped 5 bases and J dropped 6 bases, with 22 bases sitting between them. There are 15 residues in the CDR3. CDR1 and CDR2 (germline): SQVTM, ANQGSEA. CDR3 nucleotides: TGCAGCGTTTCTAAAGGTCTCGGCGGGCGGGCTGAAGCTTTCTTT. Amino acids: CSVSKGLGGRAEAFF.

The chain uses TRBV2 and TRBJ2-1, with 9 bases identical to TRBD2. Germline lookup yields CDR1 SNHLY and CDR2 FYNNEI. Germline trimming cut 6 bases from V and 3 bases from J; bases unmatched to any gene: 6. The CDR3 is 15 amino acids. CDR3 protein: CASRATSGSYNEQFF. The CDR3 nucleotides read TGTGCCAGCAGGGCGACTAGCGGTAGCTACAATGAGCAGTTCTTC.

V is TRBV9 and J is TRBJ2-7; a possible D gene is TRBD2 (6 bases). The germline V gene has CDR1 SGDLS and CDR2 YYNGEE. V lost 4 bases, J lost 6 bases, and 20 bases lay in between. The CDR3 has 15 amino acids. In DNA, the CDR3 is TGTGCCAGCAGCCCCCGGGACTTTCGGGTTCTCGAGCAGTACTTC. It specifies CASSPRDFRVLEQYF.